The 23 T cell receptor beta chains listed next were all sequenced from one sample in a study of cytomegalovirus exposure and HLA in healthy donors (TCRdb year 2017). Libraries came from the immunoSEQ multiplex PCR assay. TCRdb retrieved this table from immuneACCESS and kept in-frame rearrangements only. Not all clones are present; in checked studies, unresolved V genes account for under half, and no reason is known for the remainder. The sample yields 65,000 to 95,000 clones; approximately 94% were counted once. Clones ranked in the top ten supply 3% to 4% of the sample. Sequencing was done on a sample of PBMCs. Every receptor here comes from a woman younger than 45 in good health and CMV-seronegative.

A single count supports this clone. The gene calls are TRBV9 and TRBJ2-3; 11 bases match TRBD1. CDR1 and CDR2 (germline): SGDLS, YYNGEE. Trimming took 2 bases from V and 5 from J; bases not matched to a gene: 7. The CDR3 loop spans 16 amino acids. CDR3 residues: CASSVGQGVTLDTQYF. CDR3 sequence (DNA): TGTGCCAGCAGCGTGGGACAGGGGGTTACGTTAGATACGCAGTATTTT.

CDR3 in DNA: TGTGCCAGCAGAAACAGGGGGCTCTACGAGCAGTACTTC. It translates to CASRNRGLYEQYF. This sequence joins TRBV28 and TRBJ2-7; 9 bases agree with TRBD1. CDR3 length equals 13 residues. The junction had 3 bases not matched to a gene; V was cut back by 6 bases and J by 3 bases. Germline V lookup: CDR1 MDHEN, CDR2 SYDVKM.

V and J are TRBV7-9 and TRBJ2-1, with 8 bases lining up with TRBD2. J was trimmed by 5 bases and V by 5 bases; bases with no gene match: 14. The CDR3 runs to 17 residues. CDR1 and CDR2 from the germline V gene are SEHNR and FQNEAQ (reference sequence). As DNA, the CDR3 is TGTGCCAGCAGCCCTAGAACCGGGGGGGGAATTAACAATGAGCAGTTCTTC. It specifies CASSPRTGGGINNEQFF.

The CDR3 DNA sequence: TGTGCCAGCTCACCGGTGGCGGACGAGCAGTACTTC. It codes for CASSPVADEQYF. The chain combines TRBV18 with TRBJ2-7; D is undetermined. The germline CDR1 and CDR2 sequences are KGHSH and LQKENI. V lost 3 bases, J lost 5 bases, and 8 bases lay in between. This CDR3 contains 12 residues.

The J gene is TRBJ2-1, the V gene TRBV19; 10 bases map to TRBD2. There are 16 residues in the CDR3. J lost 15 bases, V lost 5 bases, and 19 bases had no gene match. Germline-derived CDR1 and CDR2 are LNHDA and SQIVND (reference sequence). The CDR3: CASSLSGTSVQRAAFF. The CDR3 nucleotides read TGTGCCAGTAGTCTCTCCGGGACTAGCGTCCAACGGGCGGCGTTCTTC. Full variable domain (remainder filled in from reference TRBV19 and TRBJ2-1): DGGITQSPKYLFRKEGQNVTLSCEQNLNHDAMYWYRQDPGQGLRLIYYSQIVNDFQKGDIAEGYSVSREKKESFPLTVTSAQKNPTAFYLCASSLSGTSVQRAAFFGPGTRLTVL.

The chain joins TRBV5-1 to TRBJ1-3; 8 bases map to TRBD1. The V gene's germline CDR1 is SGHRS and CDR2 YFSETQ. The V and J ends lost 3 bases and 4 bases, in that order; junction bases with no gene match: 6. The CDR3 is 15 residues long. The DNA for the CDR3 is TGCGCCAGCAGCTGGACAGGGTTGTCGGGAAACACCATATATTTT. This encodes CASSWTGLSGNTIYF.

The rearrangement links TRBV15 to TRBJ1-1; D call uncertain. Trimming took 1 base from V and 2 from J, leaving 5 bases between them. The CDR3 is 13 residues long. CDR1 LNHNV and CDR2 YYDKDF come from the germline V gene (reference sequence). The CDR3 loop is CATSRGPNTEAFF. CDR3 nucleotide sequence: TGTGCCACCAGCAGAGGTCCAAACACTGAAGCTTTCTTT.

This chain joins TRBV28 and TRBJ1-5, with TRBD1 as a possible D gene (6 bases). The length of the CDR3 is 13 residues. Trimming removed 6 bases at V and 1 base at J, with 7 bases between. Germline V gene lookup returns CDR1 MDHEN and CDR2 SYDVKM. Written as DNA, the CDR3 is TGTGCCAGCAGGCAGGGGAGCAATCAGCCCCAGCATTTT. Amino acids: CASRQGSNQPQHF.

The rearrangement joins TRBV30 to TRBJ2-7; no definite D call. Germline V gives CDR1 GTSNPN, CDR2 SVGIG (reference sequence). The CDR3 contains 12 residues. V was shortened by 3 bases and J by 4 bases, with 10 bases between the two germline ends. CDR3 loop: CAWRARSYEQYF. CDR3 DNA sequence: TGTGCCTGGAGGGCTAGATCGTACGAGCAGTACTTC.

The rearrangement uses TRBV5-3 and TRBJ1-1; D unclear. TRBV5-3 is an ORF, with its function uncertain. This CDR3 has 11 amino acids. Trimming pared 1 base from V and 11 bases from J, leaving 9 bases between. DNA of the CDR3: TGTGCCAGAAGCTTGTACAGTTGGGCTTTCTTT. This translates into CARSLYSWAFF.

The rearrangement links TRBV5-1 to TRBJ2-3; no definite D call. Looked up from germline, CDR1 is SGHRS and CDR2 is YFSETQ. The V and J ends lost 0 bases and 0 bases respectively, with 11 bases between them. The CDR3 extends over 16 amino acids. The CDR3 DNA follows: TGCGCCAGCAGCTTGGCCCTCGACGGGAGCACAGATACGCAGTATTTT. As protein: CASSLALDGSTDTQYF.

The chain is built from TRBV7-3 and TRBJ1-2, with 12 bases aligning to TRBD1. This CDR3 has 15 amino acids. With V trimmed by 5 bases and J by 7 bases, 8 bases remained unmatched. CDR1 and CDR2 from the germline V gene are SGHTA and FQGTGA. The CDR3 here is CASSPNSGQGAGYTF. CDR3 coding DNA: TGTGCCAGCAGCCCTAATTCGGGACAGGGGGCTGGCTACACCTTC.

This clone was recorded only once. The V and J genes are TRBV27 and TRBJ2-3; tentative D call: TRBD2 (6 bases). This CDR3 region has 15 residues. Germline CDR1 MNHEY, CDR2 SMNVEV (reference sequence). V lost 6 bases, J lost 3 bases, and 16 bases lay in between. The CDR3 nucleotides read TGTGCCAGCAGGGTAGCGGTTACCTTAACAGATACGCAGTATTTT. This translates into CASRVAVTLTDTQYF.

The chain recombines TRBV18 with TRBJ2-7; the D gene is possibly TRBD2 (5 bases). Trimming shortened V by 6 bases and J by 6 bases, and 21 bases separated the two germline ends. The germline V gene has CDR1 KGHSH and CDR2 LQKENI. The CDR3 length is 15 residues. The CDR3 DNA follows: TGTGCCAGCTCCCATAACGAAGGCCCCCGGGGCGAGCAGTACTTC. Translating it yields CASSHNEGPRGEQYF.

The count of this clone is one. This chain connects TRBV30 to TRBJ1-2; 7 bases fit TRBD1. Per germline, CDR1 GTSNPN and CDR2 SVGIG (reference sequence). The CDR3 has 13 residues. The trim removed 5 bases at V and 4 bases at J, leaving 7 bases unmatched. Here the CDR3 reads CAWGRDRPYGYTF. The CDR3 DNA reads as TGTGCCTGGGGCCGGGACAGACCCTATGGCTACACCTTC.

This chain joins TRBV7-9 and TRBJ2-3, with D possibly matching TRBD1 (7 bases). The length of the CDR3 is 15 residues. Germline V gene sequence: CDR1 SEHNR, CDR2 FQNEAQ (reference sequence). V was shortened by 1 base and J by 3 bases, with 11 bases between the two germline ends. The CDR3 loop reads CASSLGAGGTDTQYF. The CDR3 DNA sequence: TGTGCCAGCAGCTTAGGGGCAGGGGGGACAGATACGCAGTATTTT.

This clone has only one observation. The rearrangement joins TRBV7-9 to TRBJ1-2, with TRBD1 matching over 8 bases. Germline assignment: CDR1 SEHNR and CDR2 FQNEAQ (reference sequence). The V gene end was trimmed by 4 bases and the J gene end by 6 bases; junction bases not matched to a gene: 10. The CDR3 extends over 15 amino acids. The CDR3: CASSSETGDFHGYTF. The CDR3 DNA sequence: TGTGCCAGCAGCTCGGAGACAGGGGATTTTCATGGCTACACCTTC.

The chain uses TRBV7-3 and TRBJ1-1; D possibly corresponds to TRBD1 (6 bases). V was trimmed by 4 bases and J by 4 bases, leaving 13 bases between them. Per germline, CDR1 SGHTA and CDR2 FQGTGA. There are 14 residues in the CDR3. Here the CDR3 DNA reads TGTGCCAGCAGCTCTGGGACATTTGGCACTGAAGCTTTCTTT. This gives the protein CASSSGTFGTEAFF. Full variable domain (outside the CDR3, taken from reference TRBV7-3 and TRBJ1-1): GAGVSQTPSNKVTEKGKYVELRCDPISGHTALYWYRQSLGQGPEFLIYFQGTGAADDSGLPNDRFFAVRPEGSVSTLKIQRTERGDSAVYLCASSSGTFGTEAFFGQGTRLTVV.

This chain joins TRBV30 and TRBJ2-6; 7 bases agree with TRBD1. V lost 0 bases, J lost 1 base, and 9 bases stayed unmatched. Germline CDR1 and CDR2: GTSNPN and SVGIG (reference sequence). The CDR3 is 18 residues long. The chain's CDR3 is CAWSVPGRGSSGANVLTF. In nucleotides, the CDR3 is TGTGCCTGGAGTGTACCTGGCAGGGGGTCATCTGGGGCCAACGTCCTGACTTTC.

In regard to this clone: The same CDR3 arises from other DNA sequences in this sample as well. The rearrangement joins TRBV30 to TRBJ1-5; D not resolved. Germline V CDR1 and CDR2: GTSNPN, SVGIG (reference sequence). The CDR3 length is 15 residues. Deletions cut 2 bases from V and 0 bases from J, with 11 bases between. The CDR3 spells CAWSPSFNSNQPQHF. The CDR3, as DNA: TGTGCCTGGAGTCCGAGTTTTAATAGCAATCAGCCCCAGCATTTT.

The V and J genes are TRBV5-1 and TRBJ2-1; perhaps TRBD2 as D (5 bases). V was cut by 6 bases and J by 10 bases, with 14 bases left in between. The CDR3 is made up of 12 amino acids. Looked up from germline, CDR1 is SGHRS and CDR2 is YFSETQ. The CDR3 loop reads CASKHGSVEQFF. DNA of the CDR3: TGCGCCAGCAAGCATGGGAGTGTCGAGCAGTTCTTC. Based on the CDR3 plus reference TRBV5-1 and TRBJ2-1, the full variable domain is KAGVTQTPRYLIKTRGQQVTLSCSPISGHRSVSWYQQTPGQGLQFLFEYFSETQRNKGNFPGRFSGRQFSNSRSEMNVSTLELGDSALYLCASKHGSVEQFFGPGTRLTVL.

The chain links TRBV5-1 to TRBJ2-1; 8 bases agree with TRBD2. This CDR3 spans 16 amino acids. Germline CDR1 reads SGHRS; CDR2 reads YFSETQ. Trimming cost V 5 bases and J 5 bases; bases outside gene matches: 12. Here the CDR3 DNA reads TGCGCCAGCAGTTATCGAGGACTAGCTAACAACAATGAGCAGTTCTTC. Amino acids: CASSYRGLANNNEQFF.

This sequence joins TRBV6-5 and TRBJ1-5; D unclear. V lost 2 bases, J lost 6 bases, and 11 bases lay in between. Germline CDR1 MNHEY, CDR2 SVGAGI. CDR3 length: 14 residues. The DNA of the CDR3 is TGTGCCAGCAGTTACGCGGTAGTTCGTCAGCCCCAGCATTTT. Translating gives CASSYAVVRQPQHF.